Below, 3 T cell receptor beta chains from the same sample are listed, as sequenced in a study of shared clonotypes between healthy human individuals. Data came from immunoSEQ multiplex PCR; TCRdb stores just in-frame clones and leaves some out. The table records about 580,000 clones, roughly 98% of them present only once. Positively selected for CCR7, the CD45RO-negative cells used as naive CD8 cells excluded terminally differentiated effector memory CD45RA+ cells. Sequenced input: naive CD8+ T cells sorted from blood. The origin of the receptors is a man aged 25-45 years in good health.

This clone was found once. The V gene is TRBV7-7, the J gene TRBJ2-1, with D tentatively TRBD1 (5 bases). Trimming removed 2 bases from V and 7 bases from J, with 9 bases in between. Germline lookup yields CDR1 SSHAT and CDR2 FNYEAQ (reference sequence). The length of the CDR3 is 13 residues. CDR3 sequence: CASSLSPGNEQFF. DNA of the CDR3: TGTGCCAGCAGCTTAAGCCCAGGGAATGAGCAGTTCTTC.

The chain carries TRBV11-2 and TRBJ2-3; 8 positions match TRBD1. Germline V gene data show CDR1 as SGHAT and CDR2 as FQNNGV. J gave up 6 bases and V 5 bases, and 10 bases lay outside the gene matches. The CDR3 runs 15 residues. This CDR3 reads CASSIGTGTTDTQYF. DNA for the CDR3: TGTGCCAGCAGCATCGGGACAGGAACTACGGATACGCAGTATTTT.

In its sample, this clone was seen once. The CDR3 protein is CARSLTSAEQEAFF. The CDR3 coding sequence is TGTGCCAGAAGCTTGACCAGCGCCGAACAAGAAGCTTTCTTT. The chain joins TRBV5-3 to TRBJ1-1; D uncertain. TRBV5-3 is marked as an open reading frame, function uncertain. The CDR3 has 14 amino acids. Trimming pared 1 base from V and 8 bases from J, leaving 15 bases between.